This T cell receptor beta chain was observed in a study of T cell changes during pregnancy in multiple sclerosis. The CDR3 totals 15 residues. Germline values: CDR1 LGHNA, CDR2 YSLEER. V dropped 4 bases and J dropped 4; count of bases not matched to a gene: 4. TCRdb keeps only in-frame clones here, not all; method: immunoSEQ multiplex PCR. Of 75,000 to 95,000 clones in the sample, about 92% were seen once. The chain joins TRBV4-3 to TRBJ2-7, with 13 bases matching TRBD2. The sequencing used peripheral blood, collected in the first trimester of pregnancy. This receptor was taken from a female donor with multiple sclerosis, enrolled in a pregnancy study. CDR3 coding DNA: TGCGCCAGCAGCCCTGGACTAGCGGGAGTGTACGAGCAGTACTTC. Encoded protein: CASSPGLAGVYEQYF.